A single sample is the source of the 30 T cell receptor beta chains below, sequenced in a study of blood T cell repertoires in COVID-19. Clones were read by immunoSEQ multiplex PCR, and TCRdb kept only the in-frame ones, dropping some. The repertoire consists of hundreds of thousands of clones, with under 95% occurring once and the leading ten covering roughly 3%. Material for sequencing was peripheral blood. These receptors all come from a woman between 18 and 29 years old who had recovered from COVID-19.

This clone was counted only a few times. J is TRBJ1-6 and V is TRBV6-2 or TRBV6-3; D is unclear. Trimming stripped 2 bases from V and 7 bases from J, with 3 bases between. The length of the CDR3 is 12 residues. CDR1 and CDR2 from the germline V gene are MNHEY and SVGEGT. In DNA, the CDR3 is TGTGCCAGCAGTTACCAGAATTCACCCCTCCACTTT. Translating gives CASSYQNSPLHF.

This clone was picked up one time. CDR3 protein: CASSFRTSGVIGTQYF. The CDR3 DNA follows: TGTGCCAGCAGCTTCCGGACTAGCGGGGTGATAGGGACCCAGTACTTC. The chain couples TRBV11-3 to TRBJ2-5; 12 nucleotides line up with TRBD2. CDR1 and CDR2 from the germline V gene are SGHNT and YENEEA. The CDR3 consists of 16 residues. V was pared by 3 bases and J by 7 bases, with 9 bases of the junction left unmatched.

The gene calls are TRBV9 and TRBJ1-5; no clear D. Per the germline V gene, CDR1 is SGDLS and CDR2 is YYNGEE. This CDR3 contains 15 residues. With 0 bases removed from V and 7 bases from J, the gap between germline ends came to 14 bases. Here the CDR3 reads CASSVGPSATQPQHF. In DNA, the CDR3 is TGTGCCAGCAGCGTAGGCCCCAGCGCCACGCAGCCCCAGCATTTT. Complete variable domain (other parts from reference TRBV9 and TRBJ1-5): DSGVTQTPKHLITATGQRVTLRCSPRSGDLSVYWYQQSLDQGLQFLIQYYNGEERAKGNILERFSAQQFPDLHSELNLSSLELGDSALYFCASSVGPSATQPQHFGDGTRLSIL.

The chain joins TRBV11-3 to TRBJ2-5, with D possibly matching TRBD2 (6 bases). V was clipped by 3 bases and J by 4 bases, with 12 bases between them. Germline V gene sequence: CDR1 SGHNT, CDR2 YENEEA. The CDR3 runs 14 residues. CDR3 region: CASSFGEARETQYF. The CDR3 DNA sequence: TGTGCCAGCAGCTTTGGGGAGGCGAGAGAGACCCAGTACTTC.

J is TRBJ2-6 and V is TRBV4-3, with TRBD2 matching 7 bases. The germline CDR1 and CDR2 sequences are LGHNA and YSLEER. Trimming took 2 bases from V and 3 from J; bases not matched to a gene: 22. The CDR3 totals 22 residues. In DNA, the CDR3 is TGCGCCAGCAGCCAAAAAGAGCAAGCGGGGACTGATGTACCAGATGGGGCCAACGTCCTGACTTTC. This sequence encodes CASSQKEQAGTDVPDGANVLTF.

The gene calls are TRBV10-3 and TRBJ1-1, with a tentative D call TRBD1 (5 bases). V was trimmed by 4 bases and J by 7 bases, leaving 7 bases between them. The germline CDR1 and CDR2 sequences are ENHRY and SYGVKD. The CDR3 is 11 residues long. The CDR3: CAISAGGEAFF. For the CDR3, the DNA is TGTGCCATCAGTGCCGGGGGTGAAGCTTTCTTT.

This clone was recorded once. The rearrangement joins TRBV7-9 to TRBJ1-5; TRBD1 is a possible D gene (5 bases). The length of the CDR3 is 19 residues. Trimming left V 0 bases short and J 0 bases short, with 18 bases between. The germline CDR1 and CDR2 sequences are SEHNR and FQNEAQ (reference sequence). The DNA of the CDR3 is TGTGCCAGCAGCTTAGCTAGGTCGACGGGGGATTATAGCAATCAGCCCCAGCATTTT. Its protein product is CASSLARSTGDYSNQPQHF.

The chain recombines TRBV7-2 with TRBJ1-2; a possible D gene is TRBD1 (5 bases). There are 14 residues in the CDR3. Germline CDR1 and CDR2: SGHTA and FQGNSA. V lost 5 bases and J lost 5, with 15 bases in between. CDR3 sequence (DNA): TGTGCCAGCAGCACTAGCAGGGTCGGGTATGGCTACACCTTC. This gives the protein CASSTSRVGYGYTF.

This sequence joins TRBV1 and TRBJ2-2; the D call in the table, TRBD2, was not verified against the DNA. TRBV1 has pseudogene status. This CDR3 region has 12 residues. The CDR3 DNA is TGCACCAGCTGGAGACCCACCGGGGAGCTGTTTTTT. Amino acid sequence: CTSWRPTGELFF.

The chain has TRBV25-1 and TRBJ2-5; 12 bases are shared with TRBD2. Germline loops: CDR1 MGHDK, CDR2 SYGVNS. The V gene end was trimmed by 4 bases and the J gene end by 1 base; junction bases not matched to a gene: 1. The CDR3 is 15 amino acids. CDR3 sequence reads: CASSGTSGTQETQYF. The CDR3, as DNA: TGTGCCAGCAGTGGGACTAGCGGGACCCAAGAGACCCAGTACTTC.

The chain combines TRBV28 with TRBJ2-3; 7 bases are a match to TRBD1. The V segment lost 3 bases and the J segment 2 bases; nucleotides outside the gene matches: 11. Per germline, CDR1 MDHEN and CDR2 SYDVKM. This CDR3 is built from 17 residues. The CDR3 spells CASSFFRTGTLTDTQYF. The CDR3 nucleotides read TGTGCCAGCAGTTTCTTTAGGACAGGAACCCTCACAGATACGCAGTATTTT. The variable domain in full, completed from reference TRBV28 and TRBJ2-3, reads DVKVTQSSRYLVKRTGEKVFLECVQDMDHENMFWYRQDPGLGLRLIYFSYDVKMKEKGDIPEGYSVSREKKERFSLILESASTNQTSMYLCASSFFRTGTLTDTQYFGPGTRLTVL.

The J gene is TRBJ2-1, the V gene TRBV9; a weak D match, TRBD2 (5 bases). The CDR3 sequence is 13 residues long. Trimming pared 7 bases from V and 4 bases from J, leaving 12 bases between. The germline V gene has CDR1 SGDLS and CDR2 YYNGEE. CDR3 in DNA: TGTGCCAGCGGAGGAAAAGGATACAATGAGCAGTTCTTC. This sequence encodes CASGGKGYNEQFF.

As DNA, the CDR3 is TGCGCCAGCAGCCAAGATCGAATGTATTCGGGACTATCTCTGTATTTT. Translated: CASSQDRMYSGLSLYF. The genes are TRBV4-3 and TRBJ2-3, with 7 bases that match TRBD2. Germline V lookup: CDR1 LGHNA, CDR2 YSLEER. J gave up 14 bases and V 0 bases, and 17 bases lay outside the gene matches. The length of the CDR3 is 16 residues.

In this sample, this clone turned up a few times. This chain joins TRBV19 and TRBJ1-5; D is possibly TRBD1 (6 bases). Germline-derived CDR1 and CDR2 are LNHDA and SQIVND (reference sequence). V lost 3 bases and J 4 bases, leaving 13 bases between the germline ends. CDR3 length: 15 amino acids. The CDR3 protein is CASSITQGENQPQHF. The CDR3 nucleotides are TGTGCCAGTAGTATCACACAGGGAGAAAATCAGCCCCAGCATTTT.

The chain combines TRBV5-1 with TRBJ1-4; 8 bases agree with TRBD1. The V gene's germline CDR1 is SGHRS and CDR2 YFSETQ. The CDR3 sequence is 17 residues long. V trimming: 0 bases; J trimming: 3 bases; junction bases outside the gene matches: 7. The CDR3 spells CASSLGGQGRANEKLFF. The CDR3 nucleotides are TGCGCCAGCAGCTTGGGAGGACAGGGTCGGGCTAATGAAAAACTGTTTTTT. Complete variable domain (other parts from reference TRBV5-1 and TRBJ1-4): KAGVTQTPRYLIKTRGQQVTLSCSPISGHRSVSWYQQTPGQGLQFLFEYFSETQRNKGNFPGRFSGRQFSNSRSEMNVSTLELGDSALYLCASSLGGQGRANEKLFFGSGTQLSVL.

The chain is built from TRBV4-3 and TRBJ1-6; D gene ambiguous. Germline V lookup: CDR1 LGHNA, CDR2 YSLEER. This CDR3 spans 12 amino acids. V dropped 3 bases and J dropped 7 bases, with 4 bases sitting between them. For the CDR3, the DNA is TGCGCCAGCAGCCAGGGCAATTCACCCCTCCACTTT. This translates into CASSQGNSPLHF.

The CDR3 here is CASRLYAGGYTF. CDR3 nucleotide sequence: TGTGCCAGCAGGTTATACGCGGGAGGCTACACCTTC. V and J are TRBV5-6 and TRBJ1-2; D not resolved. The germline V gene has CDR1 SGHDT and CDR2 YYEEEE. Between the trimmed V and J ends, which lost 5 bases and 8 bases, there was a span of 13 bases. The CDR3 has 12 amino acids.

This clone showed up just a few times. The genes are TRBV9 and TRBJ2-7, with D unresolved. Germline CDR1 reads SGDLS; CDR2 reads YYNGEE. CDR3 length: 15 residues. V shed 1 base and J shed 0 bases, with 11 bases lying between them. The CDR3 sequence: CASSVWSSGSYEQYV. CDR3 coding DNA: TGTGCCAGCAGCGTATGGAGCTCGGGCTCCTACGAGCAGTACGTC.

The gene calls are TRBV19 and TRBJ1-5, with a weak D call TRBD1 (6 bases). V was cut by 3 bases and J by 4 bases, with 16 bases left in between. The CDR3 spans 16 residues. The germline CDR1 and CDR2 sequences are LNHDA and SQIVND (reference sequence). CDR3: CASSMYREVWNQPQHF. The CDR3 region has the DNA TGTGCCAGTAGTATGTACAGGGAAGTGTGGAATCAGCCCCAGCATTTT.

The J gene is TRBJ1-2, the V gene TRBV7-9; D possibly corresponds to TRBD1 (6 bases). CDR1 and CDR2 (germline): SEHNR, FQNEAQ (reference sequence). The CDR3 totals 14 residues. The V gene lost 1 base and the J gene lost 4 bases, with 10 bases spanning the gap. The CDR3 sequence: CASSLGTDSYGYTF. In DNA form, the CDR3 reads TGTGCCAGCAGCTTAGGGACAGACAGCTATGGCTACACCTTC.

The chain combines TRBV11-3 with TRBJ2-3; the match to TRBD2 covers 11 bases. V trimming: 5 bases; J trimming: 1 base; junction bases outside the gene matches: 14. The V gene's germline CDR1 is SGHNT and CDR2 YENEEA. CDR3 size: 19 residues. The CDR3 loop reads CASSPIPIAGGPGTDTQYF. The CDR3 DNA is TGTGCCAGCAGCCCAATCCCCATAGCGGGAGGGCCCGGCACAGATACGCAGTATTTT.

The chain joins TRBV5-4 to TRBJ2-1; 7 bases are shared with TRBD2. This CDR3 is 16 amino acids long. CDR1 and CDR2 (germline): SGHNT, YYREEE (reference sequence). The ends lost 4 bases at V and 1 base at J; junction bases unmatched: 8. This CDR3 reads CASSNWLAASYNEQFF. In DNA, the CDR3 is TGTGCCAGCAGCAACTGGCTAGCGGCGTCCTACAATGAGCAGTTCTTC.

The CDR3 spells CASSRTARETQYF. The CDR3 DNA sequence: TGTGCCAGCAGCAGGACAGCACGGGAGACCCAGTACTTC. This rearrangement joins TRBV2 to TRBJ2-5, with D perhaps TRBD1 (6 bases). Trimming shortened V by 6 bases and J by 5 bases, and 13 bases separated the two germline ends. The CDR3 sequence is 13 residues long. CDR1 is SNHLY, CDR2 FYNNEI, per germline.

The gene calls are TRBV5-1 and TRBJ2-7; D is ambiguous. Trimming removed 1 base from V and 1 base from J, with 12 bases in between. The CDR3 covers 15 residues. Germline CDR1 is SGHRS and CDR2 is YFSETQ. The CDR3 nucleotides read TGCGCCAGCAGCTTGTCGCCCAGCGAATCCTACGAGCAGTACGTC. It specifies CASSLSPSESYEQYV.

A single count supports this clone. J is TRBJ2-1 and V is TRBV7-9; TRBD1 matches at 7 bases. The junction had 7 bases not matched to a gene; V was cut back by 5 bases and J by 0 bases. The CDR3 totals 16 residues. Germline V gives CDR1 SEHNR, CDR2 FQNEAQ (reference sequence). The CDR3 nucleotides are TGTGCCAGCAGCCCGACAGGGAGCCCCTCCTACAATGAGCAGTTCTTC. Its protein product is CASSPTGSPSYNEQFF.

This chain's CDR3 is CASHTRDGLWNQPQHF. The CDR3 DNA is TGTGCCAGCCACACGAGGGATGGATTGTGGAATCAGCCCCAGCATTTT. The chain has TRBV19 and TRBJ1-5; D uncertain. Germline V lookup: CDR1 LNHDA, CDR2 SQIVND (reference sequence). The V gene lost 9 bases and the J gene lost 4 bases, with 22 bases spanning the gap. This CDR3 is 16 amino acids long.

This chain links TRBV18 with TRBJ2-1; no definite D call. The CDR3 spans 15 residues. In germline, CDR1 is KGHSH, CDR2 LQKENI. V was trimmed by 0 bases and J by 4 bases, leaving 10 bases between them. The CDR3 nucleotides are TGTGCCAGCTCACCACCTAACCAGGTGTACAATGAGCAGTTCTTC. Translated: CASSPPNQVYNEQFF.

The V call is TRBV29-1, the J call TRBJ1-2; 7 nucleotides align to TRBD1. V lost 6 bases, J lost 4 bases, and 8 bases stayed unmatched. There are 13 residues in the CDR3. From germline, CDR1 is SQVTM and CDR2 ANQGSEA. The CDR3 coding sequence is TGCAGCGTAGACCGGGACAGAGTCTATGGCTACACCTTC. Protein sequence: CSVDRDRVYGYTF.

This CDR3 is CASSNPGLTAYEQFF. The CDR3 region has the DNA TGTGCCAGCAGCAACCCTGGACTGACGGCCTATGAGCAGTTCTTC. V is TRBV11-3 and J is TRBJ2-1; a possible D gene is TRBD2 (5 bases). Germline CDR1 SGHNT, CDR2 YENEEA. The CDR3 totals 15 residues. Trimming took 5 bases from V and 8 from J, leaving 19 bases between them.

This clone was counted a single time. The CDR3 DNA reads TGTGCCATCAGGCAGACGGGATTTGGTTCCACTGGGTACGCTGAAGCTTTCTTT. The encoded protein is CAIRQTGFGSTGYAEAFF. This chain connects TRBV10-3 to TRBJ1-1, with D uncertain. Germline-derived CDR1 and CDR2 are ENHRY and SYGVKD. Trimming took off 6 bases at V and 6 bases at J, with 29 bases between the two ends. This CDR3 has 18 residues.